This TCR beta chain was identified during a study of molecular identifiers for immune sequencing clone quantification. General observations from the study: Shared barcodes on identical TCR molecules could underestimate the sizes of highly expanded clones.

CDR3 length: 12 amino acids. CDR1 is SQVTM and CDR2 is ANQGSEA in the germline V gene. As for this clonotype: The target antigen is unknown. This may be a read error, as it is one base from a much larger clone.

Naive CD8 T cells were sorted as CD8+CD4-CCR7+CD45RA+. Previously described methods and listed TCR primers were employed for the bulk TCR libraries. TCRdb reprocessed the PCR reads with MiXCR, giving one entry per CDR3 protein. The sample holds more than 550,000 distinct CDR3 sequences, 25% seen once. The J gene is TRBJ1-1, the V gene TRBV29-1; D uncertain. This receptor was obtained from a human donor in good health. Some libraries in this study had Jurkat cell RNA spiked in. The sample comprised naive CD8+ T cells from blood, with Jurkat cell RNA spiked in. Subset meaning: FACS-sorted CD8+CD4-CCR7+CD45RA+ naive T cells. The CDR3 loop is CSTLTGNTEALF. Here the CDR3 DNA reads TGCAGCACACTAACCGGGAACACTGAAGCTCTCTTT.